This T cell receptor beta chain was obtained from a study of shared clonotypes between healthy human individuals. Notes on the study in general: Among the subsets, naive ones generally showed larger estimated richness than memory ones.

Germline CDR1 and CDR2: KGHSH and LQKENI. V shed 2 bases and J shed 0 bases, with 5 bases lying between them. The CDR3 length is 14 residues. Sequenced by immunoSEQ multiplex PCR; TCRdb stores in-frame clones only, minus some. The sample consists of about 300,000 clones, approximately 79% of them appearing once. Notes on this clone: Its antigen remains unidentified.

This receptor was identified in a man in his thirties or forties in good health. The chain couples TRBV18 to TRBJ1-3; D is ambiguous. The sequenced sample was memory CD4+ T cells sorted from blood. Described subset: CD45RA-negative fraction. The CDR3 bases are TGTGCCAGCTCACCAGTCTCCTCTGGAAACACCATATATTTT. It is translated as CASSPVSSGNTIYF. The complete variable domain, with remaining parts taken from reference TRBV18 and TRBJ1-3, reads NAGVMQNPRHLVRRRGQEARLRCSPMKGHSHVYWYRQLPEEGLKFMVYLQKENIIDESGMPKERFSAEFPKEGPSILRIQQVVRGDSAAYFCASSPVSSGNTIYFGEGSWLTVV.